A single sample is the source of the 19 T cell receptor beta chains below, sequenced in a study of T cells in Graves' hyperthyroidism and ophthalmopathy. Amplification yielded TCR beta CDR3 regions, with RNA transcripts as the source. The HTBI set primed first-round TCR CDR3 RT-PCR. TCRdb called the multiplex PCR reads again in MiXCR, with one record for every CDR3 protein. The table has 300,000 to 450,000 distinct CDR3 sequences, roughly 25% seen once. The sequencing input was blood. Receptors originate from a middle-aged man with Graves' hyperthyroidism.

This clonotype was found many times. The J gene is TRBJ1-1, the V gene TRBV27; weak D call: TRBD1 (5 bases). Germline V CDR1 and CDR2: MNHEY, SMNVEV (reference sequence). The CDR3 covers 16 residues. V lost 7 bases, J lost 0 bases, and 18 bases lay in between. Here the CDR3 reads CASKLTGDSLNTEAFF. The CDR3 DNA reads TGTGCCAGCAAACTTACCGGCGACAGCCTGAACACTGAAGCTTTCTTT.

There are a few counts of this clonotype. V usage is TRBV28 and J usage is TRBJ1-6; the D is unclear. This CDR3 has 14 residues. CDR1 is MDHEN, CDR2 SYDVKM, per germline. V dropped 4 bases and J dropped 2 bases, with 6 bases sitting between them. The CDR3 spells CASSSRPYNSPLHF. DNA of the CDR3: TGTGCCAGCAGTTCTCGGCCCTATAATTCACCCCTCCACTTT.

V gene TRBV5-1 combines with J gene TRBJ1-2; D is unclear. The germline V gene encodes CDR1 SGHRS and CDR2 YFSETQ. V shed 0 bases and J shed 2 bases, with 5 bases lying between them. The CDR3 loop spans 13 amino acids. The CDR3 reads CASSLEENYGYTF. The CDR3 bases are TGCGCCAGCAGCTTGGAAGAGAACTATGGCTACACCTTC.

The chain uses TRBV7-2 and TRBJ2-7; no definite D call. There are 17 residues in the CDR3. Trimming took 5 bases from V and 3 from J, leaving 23 bases between them. Germline V lookup: CDR1 SGHTA, CDR2 FQGNSA. As DNA, the CDR3 is TGTGCCAGCAGCCAAGATATCAGTAGTGGGCAGGTCTACGAGCAGTACTTC. This sequence encodes CASSQDISSGQVYEQYF.

The chain is built from TRBV7-6 and TRBJ2-3; 7 positions match TRBD2. The CDR3 covers 17 residues. Germline values: CDR1 SGHVS, CDR2 FNYEAQ. The J segment lost 7 bases and the V segment lost 4 bases, leaving 17 bases of the junction unmatched. The CDR3 loop reads CASSSTPGRERRNTQYF. Written as DNA, the CDR3 is TGTGCCAGCAGCTCAACCCCGGGGCGGGAGAGGAGGAATACGCAGTATTTT.

This clonotype has more than one count but fewer than ten. The V call is TRBV2, the J call TRBJ2-1, with 14 bases aligning to TRBD2. CDR3 length: 20 amino acids. V shed 6 bases, J shed 7 bases, and the junction held 20 bases outside the gene matches. Germline V lookup: CDR1 SNHLY, CDR2 FYNNEI. The CDR3 sequence is CASSPRSWTSGGSTPNEQFF. In DNA, the CDR3 is TGTGCCAGCAGCCCGAGGTCATGGACTAGCGGGGGGTCTACACCTAATGAGCAGTTCTTC.

This clonotype was picked up many times. This chain connects TRBV6-1 to TRBJ2-1, with 14 bases fitting TRBD2. V gave up 1 base and J gave up 4 bases; unmatched junction bases: 6. The CDR3 totals 18 residues. Germline CDR1 is MNHNS and CDR2 is SASEGT. In nucleotides, the CDR3 is TGTGCCAGCAGTGAAGGGACTAGCGGGAGGTTACGGTACAATGAGCAGTTCTTC. It encodes CASSEGTSGRLRYNEQFF.

With respect to this clonotype: A much larger clone sits a single nucleotide away, making a read error possible. The chain combines TRBV3-1 with TRBJ2-3, with 9 bases identical to TRBD1. Germline trimming cut 5 bases from V and 4 bases from J; bases unmatched to any gene: 4. The V gene's germline CDR1 is LGHDT and CDR2 YNNKEL (reference sequence). This CDR3 is 14 amino acids long. CDR3 sequence: CASSRDRVADTQYF. The CDR3 DNA is TGTGCCAGCAGCAGGGACAGGGTAGCAGATACGCAGTATTTT.

J is TRBJ2-5 and V is TRBV20-1, with D possibly TRBD2 on 5 matching bases. This CDR3 comprises 13 residues. Trimming left V 1 base short and J 5 bases short, with 11 bases between. Germline values: CDR1 DFQATT, CDR2 SNEGSKA (reference sequence). The CDR3 DNA sequence: TGCAGTGCTAGAGGGGCTAGCACGGAGACCCAGTACTTC. It encodes CSARGASTETQYF.

V is TRBV11-1 and J is TRBJ1-5, with no clear D. Trimming shortened V by 5 bases and J by 3 bases, and 5 bases separated the two germline ends. From germline, CDR1 is SGHAT and CDR2 FQDESV (reference sequence). The CDR3 consists of 12 residues. In nucleotides, the CDR3 is TGTGCCAGCAGCGTCCCCAATCAGCCCCAGCATTTT. This codes for CASSVPNQPQHF.

The V gene is TRBV6-2 or TRBV6-3, the J gene TRBJ1-5, with 7 bases matching TRBD1. This CDR3 spans 15 amino acids. The junction had 5 bases not matched to a gene; V was cut back by 4 bases and J by 2 bases. In germline, CDR1 is MNHEY, CDR2 SVGEGT. CDR3 sequence (DNA): TGTGCCAGCAGTTTCCAGGGGGTTGGCAATCAGCCCCAGCATTTT. This encodes CASSFQGVGNQPQHF.

At least ten counts were recorded for this clonotype. V is TRBV18 and J is TRBJ1-1; 7 bases fit TRBD1. Looked up from germline, CDR1 is KGHSH and CDR2 is LQKENI. With 4 bases clipped from V and 6 bases from J, the junction kept 5 bases outside the gene matches. This CDR3 region has 13 residues. The CDR3 DNA follows: TGTGCCAGCTCACGCCGGGACAGCTCTGAAGCTTTCTTT. Translating it yields CASSRRDSSEAFF.

This chain joins TRBV19 and TRBJ2-6; 7 bases line up with TRBD1. The trim removed 3 bases at V and 0 bases at J, leaving 11 bases unmatched. The CDR3 runs 19 residues. Germline V gene data show CDR1 as LNHDA and CDR2 as SQIVND (reference sequence). Here the CDR3 reads CASSMRQGVPLSGANVLTF. The CDR3 coding sequence is TGTGCCAGTAGTATGCGCCAGGGGGTCCCTCTCTCTGGGGCCAACGTCCTGACTTTC.

This clonotype showed up many times. The chain has TRBV3-1 and TRBJ2-1; TRBD2 matches 11 bases. After removal of 3 bases from V and 11 bases from J, the junction contained 6 bases not matched to a gene. Germline values: CDR1 LGHDT, CDR2 YNNKEL (reference sequence). CDR3 length equals 14 residues. The CDR3 here is CASSHGTSGLKQFF. The CDR3 region has the DNA TGTGCCAGCAGCCACGGGACTAGCGGTCTAAAGCAGTTCTTC.

The V gene is TRBV9, the J gene TRBJ2-3; 8 bases fit TRBD2. Germline lookup yields CDR1 SGDLS and CDR2 YYNGEE. The CDR3 is 16 residues long. The V segment lost 0 bases and the J segment 3 bases; nucleotides outside the gene matches: 6. CDR3: CASSVGSGGGTDTQYF. DNA of the CDR3: TGTGCCAGCAGCGTAGGGTCAGGCGGGGGGACAGATACGCAGTATTTT.

This rearrangement joins TRBV19 to TRBJ1-1, with TRBD1 identical over 7 bases. CDR1 is LNHDA, CDR2 SQIVND, per germline (reference sequence). Losses at the gene ends were 7 bases for V and 0 bases for J; bases not matched to a gene: 11. The CDR3 length is 16 residues. In DNA, the CDR3 is TGTGCCAGTACGAGGGACAGTCAACTTCTGAACACTGAAGCTTTCTTT. Its translation is CASTRDSQLLNTEAFF.

This clonotype was seen ten or more times. The V call is TRBV11-2, the J call TRBJ2-7; D perhaps matches TRBD2 (5 bases). Germline V gene data show CDR1 as SGHAT and CDR2 as FQNNGV. V was shortened by 5 bases and J by 0 bases, with 14 bases between the two germline ends. The CDR3 loop spans 15 amino acids. This CDR3 reads CASSPILGVSYEQYF. The CDR3 nucleotides are TGTGCCAGCAGCCCTATCCTCGGGGTCTCCTACGAGCAGTACTTC.

This clonotype was observed a few times. This rearrangement joins TRBV20-1 to TRBJ1-1; 9 nucleotides align to TRBD1. The junction had 3 bases not matched to a gene; V was cut back by 6 bases and J by 1 base. Germline values: CDR1 DFQATT, CDR2 SNEGSKA (reference sequence). The CDR3 contains 13 residues. CDR3 coding DNA: TGCAGTGCCATACAGGGGGCGAACACTGAAGCTTTCTTT. This encodes CSAIQGANTEAFF.

Details on this clonotype: A junction boundary mismatches the germline segment, possibly from a read error. The V call is TRBV3-1, the J call TRBJ1-1; D is uncertain. This CDR3 comprises 16 residues. CDR1 LGHDT and CDR2 YNNKEL come from the germline V gene (reference sequence). The CDR3 coding sequence is TGTGCCAGCACCACGTCGCTGGTTGAGGTGAACACTGTAGCTTTCTTT. It encodes CASTTSLVEVNTVAFF.